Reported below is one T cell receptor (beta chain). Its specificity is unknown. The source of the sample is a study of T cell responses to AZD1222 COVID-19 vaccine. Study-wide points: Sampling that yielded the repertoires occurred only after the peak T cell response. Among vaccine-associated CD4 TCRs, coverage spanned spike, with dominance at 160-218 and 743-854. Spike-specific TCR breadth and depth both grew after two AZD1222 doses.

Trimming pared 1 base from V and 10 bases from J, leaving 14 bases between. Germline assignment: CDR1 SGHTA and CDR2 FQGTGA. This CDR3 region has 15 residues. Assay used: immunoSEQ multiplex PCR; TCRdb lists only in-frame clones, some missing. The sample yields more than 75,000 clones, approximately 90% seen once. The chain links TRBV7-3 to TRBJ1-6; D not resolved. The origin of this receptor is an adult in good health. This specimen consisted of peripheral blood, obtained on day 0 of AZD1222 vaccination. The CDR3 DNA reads TGTGCCAGCAGCTTAAGTACCGGGTTCCAGTCACCCCTCCACTTT. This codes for CASSLSTGFQSPLHF.